This TCR beta chain emerged from a study of T cell repertoires in cytomegalovirus infection. On the study more broadly: From public TCR beta signatures came an indication of both CMV infection and matching HLA type. Overall study results and limits: Adding up the frequency of public TCR beta families identified people who carried CMV plus the relevant HLA. Within the response measured ex vivo, HLA-C-restricted CMV-specific TCR beta clonotypes were dominant.

Trimming cost V 5 bases and J 3 bases, with 7 bases left between them. Germline V gene data show CDR1 as MNHEY and CDR2 as SVGEGT. The CDR3 sequence is 12 residues long. TCRdb re-called the reads through MiXCR, storing one row per CDR3 protein. Here the sample spans 150,000 to 200,000 distinct CDR3 sequences, approximately 17% being singletons. This clonotype was detected a few times. Its antigen is unidentified. This receptor was identified in a human donor in good health (CMV status not recorded). Some clones in this sample may be carry-over from other donors' samples. The genes are TRBV6-2 or TRBV6-3 and TRBJ1-1, with D possibly TRBD1 on 5 matching bases. Sequencing input: CD8+ T cells from PBMCs. DNA for the CDR3: TGTGCCAGCAGTCGACAGTACACTGAAGCTTTCTTT. Protein: CASSRQYTEAFF.